Following are 20 T cell receptor beta chains from one sample sequenced in a study of shared clonotypes between healthy human individuals. The method was immunoSEQ multiplex PCR; TCRdb's version includes in-frame clones alone and lacks a portion of them. The sample gives about 110,000 clones, 68% of which show up once; almost 25% is in the top ten. The source material was memory CD8+ T cells sorted from blood. Subset reported: CD45RO+ cells pooled with CCR7-negative TemRA cells. The receptors derive from a woman aged 30 to 39 in good health.

The chain carries TRBV7-8 and TRBJ2-5; D may correspond to TRBD1 or TRBD2 (5 bases each). Near its end, the DNA agrees better with TRBJ2-7, so the J call may be wrong. This CDR3 comprises 15 residues. CDR1 SGHVS and CDR2 FQNEAQ come from the germline V gene. In nucleotides, the CDR3 is TGTGCCAGCAACCCAACTCGGGGCGGATCCTACGAGCAGTACTTC. It yields the protein CASNPTRGGSYEQYF.

This sequence joins TRBV4-1 and TRBJ2-1; TRBD2 agrees at 11 bases. CDR3 length equals 16 residues. From germline, CDR1 is MGHRA and CDR2 YSYEKL. The J segment lost 7 bases and the V segment lost 0 bases, leaving 5 bases of the junction unmatched. The CDR3: CASSQDIASGRNEQFF. Written as DNA, the CDR3 is TGCGCCAGCAGCCAAGATATTGCTAGCGGGAGGAATGAGCAGTTCTTC.

The genes are TRBV19 and TRBJ2-7; TRBD2 might be the D (7 bases). In germline, CDR1 is LNHDA, CDR2 SQIVND (reference sequence). The V gene lost 3 bases and the J gene lost 4 bases, with 16 bases spanning the gap. This CDR3 is 15 amino acids long. The chain's CDR3 is CASSMGRGPAYEQYF. DNA of the CDR3: TGTGCCAGTAGTATGGGGCGGGGGCCAGCATACGAGCAGTACTTC.

A single count supports this clone. The chain combines TRBV4-1 with TRBJ2-1; no clear D gene. The CDR3 runs 17 residues. CDR1 and CDR2 from the germline V gene are MGHRA and YSYEKL. Trimming pared 4 bases from V and 0 bases from J, leaving 16 bases between. Here the CDR3 reads CASSPPMYGSSYNEQFF. CDR3 DNA: TGCGCCAGCAGCCCCCCTATGTACGGAAGCTCCTACAATGAGCAGTTCTTC.

The chain combines TRBV5-6 with TRBJ1-1, with D unclear. Trimming pared 3 bases from V and 1 base from J, leaving 7 bases between. The CDR3 is made up of 13 amino acids. Germline CDR1 SGHDT, CDR2 YYEEEE. The DNA of the CDR3 is TGTGCCAGCAGCTCCCCCCCGAACACTGAAGCTTTCTTT. It is translated as CASSSPPNTEAFF.

V usage is TRBV7-8 and J usage is TRBJ2-3, with a weak D call TRBD1 (5 bases). This CDR3 region has 15 residues. V lost 5 bases to trimming and J lost 1 base, with 13 bases between them. Germline V gives CDR1 SGHVS, CDR2 FQNEAQ. The CDR3 DNA follows: TGTGCCAGCAGCCCAAGGGGTCTGCGCACAGATACGCAGTATTTT. Translation gives CASSPRGLRTDTQYF.

The chain joins TRBV30 to TRBJ2-5, with TRBD1 matching 7 bases. Near its end, the DNA agrees better with TRBJ2-7, so the J call may be wrong. The CDR3 length is 14 residues. The germline V gene has CDR1 GTSNPN and CDR2 SVGIG (reference sequence). The CDR3 DNA is TGTGCCTGGAGTCCACCAGGACAGGTCTACGAGCAGTACTTC. Translating gives CAWSPPGQVYEQYF.

V usage is TRBV27 and J usage is TRBJ2-3; 7 nucleotides agree with TRBD2. The CDR3 length is 18 residues. Germline trimming cut 3 bases from V and 0 bases from J; bases unmatched to any gene: 12. CDR1 MNHEY and CDR2 SMNVEV come from the germline V gene (reference sequence). CDR3: CASSFFLTAGTSTDTQYF. The CDR3 DNA follows: TGTGCCAGCAGTTTCTTCCTTACAGCGGGGACTAGCACAGATACGCAGTATTTT.

The CDR3 is CASSSGPGTNTEAFF. The CDR3 coding sequence is TGTGCCAGCAGCTCCGGTCCAGGGACGAACACTGAAGCTTTCTTT. V usage is TRBV5-4 and J usage is TRBJ1-1, with D possibly matching TRBD1 (5 bases). The CDR3 contains 15 residues. The germline V and J ends were trimmed by 3 bases and 1 base, with 13 bases remaining between them. The germline V gene encodes CDR1 SGHNT and CDR2 YYREEE (reference sequence).

The chain is built from TRBV2 and TRBJ2-7; no clear D. Looked up from germline, CDR1 is SNHLY and CDR2 is FYNNEI. The V end was cut by 1 base, the J end by 7 bases, with 17 bases between. The CDR3 is 15 amino acids. CDR3 nucleotide sequence: TGTGCCAGCAGTGAAGGTGGTATCCGTGGATGGGAGCAGTACTTC. Its translation is CASSEGGIRGWEQYF.

In this sample, this clone turned up once. The chain has TRBV7-9 and TRBJ2-1; no clear D gene. The length of the CDR3 is 17 residues. Germline assignment: CDR1 SEHNR and CDR2 FQNEAQ (reference sequence). Trimming stripped 0 bases from V and 2 bases from J, with 14 bases between. The CDR3 protein is CASSLAVLVFPYNEQFF. Written as DNA, the CDR3 is TGTGCCAGCAGCTTAGCGGTCCTAGTTTTTCCCTACAATGAGCAGTTCTTC.

The chain combines TRBV10-2 with TRBJ2-7; D is undetermined. With 3 bases removed from V and 7 bases from J, the gap between germline ends came to 7 bases. The germline V gene has CDR1 WSHSY and CDR2 SAAADI. The CDR3 sequence is 11 residues long. The CDR3 region is CASSEVLEQYF. CDR3 coding DNA: TGCGCCAGCAGTGAAGTCCTGGAGCAGTACTTC.

This clone was counted a few times. The chain combines TRBV5-5 with TRBJ1-1, with D perhaps matching TRBD1 (5 bases). V was trimmed by 4 bases and J by 4 bases, leaving 17 bases between them. The length of the CDR3 is 15 residues. CDR1 and CDR2 from the germline V gene are SGHKS and YYEKEE (reference sequence). CDR3 coding DNA: TGTGCCAGCAGCCCGTTGCAGGGAGACATCACTGAAGCTTTCTTT. Its translation is CASSPLQGDITEAFF.

The CDR3 DNA is TGTGCCAGTAGTATAGGGTTATACGGGTTGCTCGGGGAGCTGTTTTTT. This translates into CASSIGLYGLLGELFF. The V and J genes are TRBV19 and TRBJ2-2; the D is unclear. This CDR3 has 16 amino acids. The ends were cut back, 1 base at V and 7 bases at J, with 16 bases in the middle. Germline V gives CDR1 LNHDA, CDR2 SQIVND (reference sequence).

This clone was counted a few times. The rearrangement uses TRBV19 and TRBJ2-1; D may be TRBD2 (6 bases). CDR1 LNHDA and CDR2 SQIVND come from the germline V gene (reference sequence). With 4 bases removed from V and 9 bases from J, the gap between germline ends came to 13 bases. The CDR3 covers 13 residues. CDR3 in amino acids: CASSRKLAGEQFF. The CDR3 region has the DNA TGTGCCAGTAGTAGGAAACTAGCCGGTGAGCAGTTCTTC.

The chain uses TRBV6-1 and TRBJ2-3; 8 nucleotides line up with TRBD1. The germline V gene has CDR1 MNHNS and CDR2 SASEGT. CDR3 length: 13 residues. The J segment lost 3 bases and the V segment lost 11 bases, leaving 7 bases of the junction unmatched. The CDR3: CAAGQEETDTQYF. The CDR3 DNA reads TGTGCCGCGGGACAGGAGGAAACAGATACGCAGTATTTT.

This clone was counted between two and nine times. The CDR3 reads CASSRLGGNTIYF. CDR3 in DNA: TGTGCCAGCAGCCGCCTGGGAGGAAACACCATATATTTT. The rearrangement links TRBV7-9 to TRBJ1-3; D is undetermined. The CDR3 has 13 amino acids. V was shortened by 5 bases and J by 4 bases, with 9 bases between the two germline ends. Germline values: CDR1 SEHNR, CDR2 FQNEAQ (reference sequence).

The chain uses TRBV18 and TRBJ1-4; D remains unclear. Deletions cut 1 base from V and 3 bases from J, with 9 bases between. Germline loops: CDR1 KGHSH, CDR2 LQKENI. The CDR3 sequence is 15 residues long. The CDR3 DNA is TGTGCCAGCTCACCACGCGGGCAGCCTAATGAAAAACTGTTTTTT. Translated: CASSPRGQPNEKLFF. Filled out from reference TRBV18 and TRBJ1-4, the complete variable domain reads NAGVMQNPRHLVRRRGQEARLRCSPMKGHSHVYWYRQLPEEGLKFMVYLQKENIIDESGMPKERFSAEFPKEGPSILRIQQVVRGDSAAYFCASSPRGQPNEKLFFGSGTQLSVL.

Concerning this clone: A far more abundant clone sits one base away, making this likely a read error. The chain carries TRBV5-1 and TRBJ2-7; possibly TRBD1 for D (5 bases). V was pared by 0 bases and J by 5 bases, with 12 bases between. The CDR3 totals 14 residues. The V gene's germline CDR1 is SGHRS and CDR2 YFSETQ. This chain's CDR3 is CASSLATVVNEQYF. CDR3 DNA: TGCGCCAGCAGCTTGGCGACAGTGGTAAACGAGCAGTACTTC.

V and J are TRBV28 and TRBJ1-2; 7 bases match TRBD1. J lost 4 bases, V lost 6 bases, and 8 bases had no gene match. Germline CDR1 MDHEN, CDR2 SYDVKM. The CDR3 extends over 14 amino acids. CDR3 nucleotide sequence: TGTGCCAGCAGAGCCCAGGGGGGCCTCTATGGCTACACCTTC. It yields the protein CASRAQGGLYGYTF.